These T cell receptor beta chains were read from a single sample in a study of shared clonotypes between healthy human individuals. The table came from immunoSEQ multiplex PCR; TCRdb's copy has only in-frame clones and leaves some out. The table shows approximately 600,000 clones, with roughly 96% occurring only once. Sequencing was done on a sample of naive CD8+ T cells sorted from blood. The receptor source for this set is a young woman in good health. The CDR3 runs from the conserved cysteine through the conserved F or W. Fields, in order: D gene, J gene, clone size, V gene, CDR3 DNA, CDR3 protein. The D gene is left open where the match is weak. The listing skips clone size in some rows; elsewhere it reads once, few, many or a size class.

d_call: TRBD2
j_call: TRBJ2-3
clone_size: .
v_call: TRBV7-6
cdr3_nt: TGTGCCAGCAGCCCGAATAGCGGGGGGAGCACAGATACGCAGTATTTT
cdr3_aa: CASSPNSGGSTDTQYF

d_call: .
j_call: TRBJ1-1
clone_size: few
v_call: TRBV28
cdr3_nt: TGTGCCACCACAGCCGGGACTGAAGCTTTCTTT
cdr3_aa: CATTAGTEAFF

d_call: .
j_call: TRBJ1-2
clone_size: once
v_call: TRBV18
cdr3_nt: TGTGCCAGCTCACCACCGCGTGGGGATGCTAACTATGGCTACACCTTC
cdr3_aa: CASSPPRGDANYGYTF

d_call: TRBD2
j_call: TRBJ2-1
clone_size: .
v_call: TRBV4-1
cdr3_nt: TGCGCCAGCAGCCAAACGGGAGGCCCCTACAATGAGCAGTTCTTC
cdr3_aa: CASSQTGGPYNEQFF

d_call: .
j_call: TRBJ1-5
clone_size: .
v_call: TRBV4-2
cdr3_nt: TGTGCCAGCAGCCAGACGCCGGGGCCCGGTCCGCCCCAGCATTTT
cdr3_aa: CASSQTPGPGPPQHF

d_call: .
j_call: TRBJ2-6
clone_size: .
v_call: TRBV27
cdr3_nt: TGTGCCAGCAGTGCTGGGGCCAACGTCCTGACTTTC
cdr3_aa: CASSAGANVLTF

d_call: TRBD2
j_call: TRBJ2-1
clone_size: .
v_call: TRBV2
cdr3_nt: TGTGCCAGCAGTGGAGCGGGACTAGCGCCCTACAATGAGCAGTTCTTC
cdr3_aa: CASSGAGLAPYNEQFF

d_call: .
j_call: TRBJ2-1
clone_size: .
v_call: TRBV19
cdr3_nt: TGTGCCAGTACCTCCTCCTATGAGCAGTTCTTC
cdr3_aa: CASTSSYEQFF

d_call: .
j_call: TRBJ1-2
clone_size: .
v_call: TRBV29-1
cdr3_nt: TGCAGCGTTGAAGATCCGGAAGGGGTGGGCGGCTACACCTTC
cdr3_aa: CSVEDPEGVGGYTF

d_call: .
j_call: TRBJ2-1
clone_size: .
v_call: TRBV6-5
cdr3_nt: TGTGCCAGCAGTTACGGGGATACCAATTACAATGAGCAGTTCTTC
cdr3_aa: CASSYGDTNYNEQFF

d_call: TRBD2
j_call: TRBJ2-7
clone_size: .
v_call: TRBV27
cdr3_nt: TGTGCCACCCAGATAGCGGGAGGGTATCACGAGCAGTACTTC
cdr3_aa: CATQIAGGYHEQYF

d_call: .
j_call: TRBJ1-2
clone_size: once
v_call: TRBV28
cdr3_nt: TGTGCCAGCAGTTTCCCAGCCTCTGAACTTAACTATGGCTACACCTTC
cdr3_aa: CASSFPASELNYGYTF

d_call: .
j_call: TRBJ1-1
clone_size: .
v_call: TRBV29-1
cdr3_nt: TGCAGCGTTGTTGACAGAGCGGTTCGTATCTTCGCTGAAGCTTTCTTT
cdr3_aa: CSVVDRAVRIFAEAFF

d_call: .
j_call: TRBJ2-2
clone_size: .
v_call: TRBV6-5
cdr3_nt: TGTGCCAGCAGTTACGTCAGTTCGGTGGAGCTGTTTTTT
cdr3_aa: CASSYVSSVELFF

d_call: .
j_call: TRBJ2-3
clone_size: .
v_call: TRBV27
cdr3_nt: TGTGCCAGCAGTCTGGCGACAGGGAGGGCAGATACGCAGTATTTT
cdr3_aa: CASSLATGRADTQYF

d_call: TRBD1
j_call: TRBJ2-7
clone_size: .
v_call: TRBV5-4
cdr3_nt: TGTGCCAGCAGCCTCCGGGACAGTATAACCTACGAGCAGTACTTC
cdr3_aa: CASSLRDSITYEQYF

d_call: TRBD1
j_call: TRBJ2-7
clone_size: .
v_call: TRBV15
cdr3_nt: TGTGCCACCAGCGGGACAGGGGGCTACGAGCAGTACTTC
cdr3_aa: CATSGTGGYEQYF

d_call: .
j_call: TRBJ2-2
clone_size: .
v_call: TRBV13
cdr3_nt: TGTGCCAGCAGAGGAACCGGGACTGCGAACACCGGGGAGCTGTTTTTT
cdr3_aa: CASRGTGTANTGELFF

d_call: .
j_call: TRBJ1-5
clone_size: .
v_call: TRBV6-6
cdr3_nt: TGTGCCAGCAGTTGGACAGACTATAGCAATCAGCCCCAGCATTTT
cdr3_aa: CASSWTDYSNQPQHF

d_call: TRBD2
j_call: TRBJ2-7
clone_size: .
v_call: TRBV2
cdr3_nt: TGTGCCAGCAGTGAGTTATCTAGCGGGAGAGAGGTGAGGTACGAGCAGTACTTC
cdr3_aa: CASSELSSGREVRYEQYF

d_call: .
j_call: TRBJ2-7
clone_size: .
v_call: TRBV7-9
cdr3_nt: TGTGCCAGCAGCTTAGGGGTCGGGGTCAACGAGCAGTACTTC
cdr3_aa: CASSLGVGVNEQYF

d_call: TRBD1
j_call: TRBJ1-2
clone_size: .
v_call: TRBV29-1
cdr3_nt: TGCAGCGCCTCGGACAGGAACTATGGCTACACTTTC
cdr3_aa: CSASDRNYGYTF

d_call: TRBD1
j_call: TRBJ1-1
clone_size: .
v_call: TRBV6-1
cdr3_nt: TGTGCCAGCAGTGGGTACCCGGGACAGGGTAAGTTTATGAACACTGAAGCTTTCTTT
cdr3_aa: CASSGYPGQGKFMNTEAFF

d_call: .
j_call: TRBJ2-3
clone_size: once
v_call: TRBV11-2
cdr3_nt: TGTGCCACCACGGCGGGTACGCAGTATTTT
cdr3_aa: CATTAGTQYF

d_call: .
j_call: TRBJ1-6
clone_size: .
v_call: TRBV27
cdr3_nt: TGTGCCAGCAGTTTAAGTCAGGGAGCCGTGTCACCCCTCCACTTT
cdr3_aa: CASSLSQGAVSPLHF

d_call: TRBD1
j_call: TRBJ1-3
clone_size: .
v_call: TRBV27
cdr3_nt: TGTGCCAGCAGCCCGACAGGGGAGGACACCATATATTTT
cdr3_aa: CASSPTGEDTIYF

d_call: .
j_call: TRBJ2-7
clone_size: .
v_call: TRBV4-1
cdr3_nt: TGCGCCAGCAGCCAAGAATCAGGGGTTACCTACGAGCAGTACTTC
cdr3_aa: CASSQESGVTYEQYF

d_call: TRBD1
j_call: TRBJ2-7
clone_size: .
v_call: TRBV19
cdr3_nt: TGTGCCAGTAGTATGGGACAGGGCGCGAGCTACGAGCAGTACTTC
cdr3_aa: CASSMGQGASYEQYF

d_call: .
j_call: TRBJ1-1
clone_size: .
v_call: TRBV5-6
cdr3_nt: TGTGCCAGCAGCTCGAACAGGGTGAGTGAAGCTTTCTTT
cdr3_aa: CASSSNRVSEAFF